The TCR beta chain described here comes from a study of T cells in Graves' hyperthyroidism and ophthalmopathy. Study details: Peripheral blood collection took place at initial diagnosis, before any treatment. Findings and caveats of the study: Most thyroid-expanded clonotypes above 0.001 were also found in blood. Ophthalmopathy got predicted by the model a median roughly 6.1 months before its onset.

In regard to this clonotype: Its antigen is still unknown.

Germline CDR1 is MNHEY and CDR2 is SMNVEV (reference sequence). Between the trimmed V and J ends, which lost 5 bases and 4 bases, there was a span of 14 bases. This CDR3 has 14 amino acids. What was amplified from RNA transcripts were TCR beta CDR3 regions. Primed by the HTBI set, a first-round RT-PCR was run on the TCR CDR3. MiXCR, run by TCRdb on the multiplex PCR reads, gives a single entry per CDR3 protein. The data hold fewer than 550,000 distinct CDR3 sequences, with approximately 25% observed a single time. This TCR was sampled from a woman aged 25 to 39 with Graves' ophthalmopathy. Sequencing was performed on blood. The rearrangement joins TRBV27 to TRBJ1-2; a possible D gene is TRBD1 (5 bases). CDR3 residues: CASSPGAERYGYTF. As DNA, the CDR3 is TGTGCCAGCAGTCCCGGGGCCGAACGCTATGGCTACACCTTC.